These 4 T cell receptor beta chains were sequenced from one sample in a study of graft-versus-host responses after intestinal transplantation. Sequencing used immunoSEQ multiplex PCR; TCRdb keeps in-frame clones, though not all of them. The data contain about 25,000 clones, about 40% of them singletons. Sequencing was performed on alloreactive CD4+ T cells from a mixed lymphocyte reaction culture, taken before intestinal transplant. Subset: CFSE-low proliferating T cells sorted from roughly six-day pre-transplant mixed lymphocyte reaction (GvH or HvG direction). These receptors all stem from a human patient who received an intestinal transplant.

The table lists this clone with a few counts. The rearrangement uses TRBV29-1 and TRBJ1-2; possibly TRBD1 for D (6 bases). With 2 bases removed from V and 4 bases from J, the gap between germline ends came to 23 bases. Per the germline V gene, CDR1 is SQVTM and CDR2 is ANQGSEA. CDR3 length: 17 residues. For the CDR3, the DNA is TGCAGCGTTGAAAAATCGATTGTATGGGGGCTTTTCTATGGCTACACCTTC. Translating gives CSVEKSIVWGLFYGYTF.

The V call is TRBV5-8, the J call TRBJ2-3, with TRBD2 identical over 10 bases. CDR3 length: 17 amino acids. CDR1 SGHTS and CDR2 YDEGEE come from the germline V gene. Losses at the gene ends were 2 bases for V and 5 bases for J; bases not matched to a gene: 11. The DNA of the CDR3 is TGTGCCAGCAGCTTTTTACTAGCGGGGTGGAGTGGAGATACGCAGTATTTT. Translating gives CASSFLLAGWSGDTQYF.

This clone has just a few counts. This chain connects TRBV5-1 to TRBJ2-5; 11 bases align to TRBD2. This CDR3 spans 17 amino acids. Trimming at V came to 3 bases and at J to 3 bases, leaving 10 bases not matched to a gene. Germline V gene sequence: CDR1 SGHRS, CDR2 YFSETQ. The CDR3 sequence is CASSSGLAASPKETQYF. CDR3 in DNA: TGCGCCAGCAGCTCGGGACTAGCGGCGTCGCCAAAAGAGACCCAGTACTTC.

The chain uses TRBV7-2 and TRBJ2-7; perhaps TRBD1 as D (6 bases). Germline V lookup: CDR1 SGHTA, CDR2 FQGNSA. Trimming removed 5 bases at V and 0 bases at J, with 14 bases between. The CDR3 loop spans 15 amino acids. The CDR3 nucleotides read TGTGCCAGCAGCCGAGAAACAGGGCGCTCCTACGAGCAGTACTTC. Encoded protein: CASSRETGRSYEQYF.